This T cell receptor (beta chain) was sequenced in a study of blood T cell repertoires in COVID-19. Across the whole study: The study drew acute and convalescent COVID-19 samples from the United States, Italy and Spain.

Individuals drawn from 24 US areas were about 18 to 89 years old. Clones were sequenced by immunoSEQ multiplex PCR, and TCRdb holds only the in-frame ones, with some missing. The sample shows 300,000 or so clones, around 90% of them seen only once. The CDR3 has 16 residues. Germline assignment: CDR1 WSHSY and CDR2 SAAADI. V shed 7 bases, J shed 7 bases, and the junction held 15 bases outside the gene matches. Sequencing was performed on PBMCs or T cells enriched from blood (not recorded which). The sequence was obtained from a man in his fifties or sixties who had recovered from COVID-19. The V and J genes are TRBV10-2 and TRBJ2-1; 8 bases agree with TRBD2. The chain's CDR3 is CASTEGSGVIVNEQFF. The DNA of the CDR3 is TGCGCCAGCACAGAGGGTAGCGGGGTAATCGTGAATGAGCAGTTCTTC.